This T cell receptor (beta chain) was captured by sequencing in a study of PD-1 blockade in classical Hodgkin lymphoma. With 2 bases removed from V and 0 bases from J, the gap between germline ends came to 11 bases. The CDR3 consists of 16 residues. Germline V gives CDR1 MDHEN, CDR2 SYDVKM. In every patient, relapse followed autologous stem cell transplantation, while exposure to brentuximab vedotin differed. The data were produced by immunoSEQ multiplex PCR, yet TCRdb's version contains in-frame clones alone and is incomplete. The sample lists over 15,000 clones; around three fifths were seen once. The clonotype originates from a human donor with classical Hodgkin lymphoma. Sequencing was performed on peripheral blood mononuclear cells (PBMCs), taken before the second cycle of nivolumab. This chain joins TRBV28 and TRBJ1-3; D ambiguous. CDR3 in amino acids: CASSLAQPLSGNTIYF. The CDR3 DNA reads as TGTGCCAGCAGTTTAGCGCAGCCTCTCTCTGGAAACACCATATATTTT.